This T cell receptor beta chain was captured by sequencing in a study of blood T cell repertoires in COVID-19. Background on the study: Acute and convalescent COVID-19 samples came from the United States, Italy and Spain. The cDNA or gDNA used as material had been derived from T cells, B-cell-depleted T cells, or PBMCs.

Authors' data handling: Amplification with reference gene primers provided the estimates of nucleated cell counts. The repertoire was sequenced with immunoSEQ multiplex PCR; TCRdb's copy has only in-frame clones and lacks some. D and trimming come from the DNA, and the V and J calls and clone size come from that table. The sample has fewer than 15,000 clones, about 88% seen once. Source material: peripheral blood. This clonotype was obtained from a human donor in a cohort sampled during active COVID-19.

The chain's CDR3 is CASSQDRTSSPLHF. In nucleotides, the CDR3 is TGTGCCAGCAGCCAAGACAGGACAAGCTCACCCCTCCACTTT. The chain has TRBV3-1 (or the pseudogene TRBV3-2) and TRBJ1-6; tentatively, D is TRBD1 (5 bases). Germline V gene lookup returns CDR1 LGHDT and CDR2 YNNKEL (reference sequence). The CDR3 sequence is 14 residues long. V lost 0 bases to trimming and J lost 10 bases, with 10 bases between them.